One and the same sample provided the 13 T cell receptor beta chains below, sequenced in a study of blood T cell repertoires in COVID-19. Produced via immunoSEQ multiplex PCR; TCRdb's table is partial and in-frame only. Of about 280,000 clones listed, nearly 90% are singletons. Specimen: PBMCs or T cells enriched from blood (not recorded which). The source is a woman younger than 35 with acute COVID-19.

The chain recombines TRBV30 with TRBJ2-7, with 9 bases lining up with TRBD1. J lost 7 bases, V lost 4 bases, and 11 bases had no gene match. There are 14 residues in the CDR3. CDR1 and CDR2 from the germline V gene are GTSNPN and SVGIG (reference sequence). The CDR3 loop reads CAWNRDRALGEQYF. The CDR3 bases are TGTGCCTGGAACCGGGACAGGGCTCTTGGAGAGCAGTACTTC.

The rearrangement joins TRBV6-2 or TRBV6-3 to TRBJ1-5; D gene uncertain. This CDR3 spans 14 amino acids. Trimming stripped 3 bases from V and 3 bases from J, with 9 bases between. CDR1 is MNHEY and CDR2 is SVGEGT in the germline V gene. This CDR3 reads CASSYTQYNQPQHF. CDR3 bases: TGTGCCAGCAGTTATACACAGTACAATCAGCCCCAGCATTTT.

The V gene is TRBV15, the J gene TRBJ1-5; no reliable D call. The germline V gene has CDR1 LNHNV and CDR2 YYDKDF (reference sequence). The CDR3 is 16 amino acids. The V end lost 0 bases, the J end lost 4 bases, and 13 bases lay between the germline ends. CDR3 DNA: TGTGCCACCAGCAGAGATGAGCTCGCGGGTAATCAGCCCCAGCATTTT. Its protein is CATSRDELAGNQPQHF.

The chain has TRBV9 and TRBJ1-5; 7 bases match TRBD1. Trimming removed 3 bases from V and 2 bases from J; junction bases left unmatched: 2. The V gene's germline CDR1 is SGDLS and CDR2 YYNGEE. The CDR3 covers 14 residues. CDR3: CASSATGGNQPQHF. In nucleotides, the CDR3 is TGTGCCAGCAGCGCAACAGGGGGCAATCAGCCCCAGCATTTT.

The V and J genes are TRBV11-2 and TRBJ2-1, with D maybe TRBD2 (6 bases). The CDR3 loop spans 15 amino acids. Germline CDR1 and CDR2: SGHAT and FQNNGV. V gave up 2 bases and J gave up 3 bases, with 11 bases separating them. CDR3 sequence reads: CASSLSTSFYNEQFF. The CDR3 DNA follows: TGTGCCAGCAGCTTATCTACTAGCTTCTACAATGAGCAGTTCTTC.

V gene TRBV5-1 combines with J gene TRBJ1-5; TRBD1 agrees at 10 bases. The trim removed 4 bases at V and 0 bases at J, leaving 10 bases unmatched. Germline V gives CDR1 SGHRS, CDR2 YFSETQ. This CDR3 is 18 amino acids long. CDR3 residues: CASSPRQGAIASNQPQHF. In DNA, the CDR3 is TGCGCCAGCAGCCCGAGACAGGGGGCGATTGCTAGCAATCAGCCCCAGCATTTT.

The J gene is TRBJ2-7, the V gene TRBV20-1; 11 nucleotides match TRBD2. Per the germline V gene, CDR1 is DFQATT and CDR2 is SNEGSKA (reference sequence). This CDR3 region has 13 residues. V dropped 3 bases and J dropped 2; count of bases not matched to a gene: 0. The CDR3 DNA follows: TGCAGTGCTAGTAGCGGGAGGGCCTACGAGCAGTACTTC. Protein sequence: CSASSGRAYEQYF.

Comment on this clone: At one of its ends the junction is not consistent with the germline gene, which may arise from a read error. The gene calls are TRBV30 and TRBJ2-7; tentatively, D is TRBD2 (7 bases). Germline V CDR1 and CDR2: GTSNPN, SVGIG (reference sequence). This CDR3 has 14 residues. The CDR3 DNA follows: TGTGGCTGGGGCAGGGGAGGGAAAGTCTACGAGCAGTACTTC. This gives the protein CGWGRGGKVYEQYF.

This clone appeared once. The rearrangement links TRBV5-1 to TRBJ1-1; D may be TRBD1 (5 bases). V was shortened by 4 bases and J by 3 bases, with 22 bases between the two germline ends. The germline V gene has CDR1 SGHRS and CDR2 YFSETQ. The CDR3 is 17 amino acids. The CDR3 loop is CASSKGHGPALDTEAFF. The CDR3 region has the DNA TGCGCCAGCAGCAAAGGACATGGGCCCGCATTGGACACTGAAGCTTTCTTT.

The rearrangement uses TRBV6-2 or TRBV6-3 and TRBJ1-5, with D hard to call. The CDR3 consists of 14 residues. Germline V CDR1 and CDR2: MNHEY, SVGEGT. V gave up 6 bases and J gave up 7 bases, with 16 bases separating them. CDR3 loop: CASSLVEGIQPQHF. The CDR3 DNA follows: TGTGCCAGCAGCCTTGTGGAGGGAATCCAGCCCCAGCATTTT.

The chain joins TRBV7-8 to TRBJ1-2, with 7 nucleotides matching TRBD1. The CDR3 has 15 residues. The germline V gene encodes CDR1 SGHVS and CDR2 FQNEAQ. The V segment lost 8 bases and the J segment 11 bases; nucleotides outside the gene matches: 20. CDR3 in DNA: TGTGCCAGCCTCAGGATCACCGCCGGGACAGTGGAATACACCTTC. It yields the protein CASLRITAGTVEYTF.

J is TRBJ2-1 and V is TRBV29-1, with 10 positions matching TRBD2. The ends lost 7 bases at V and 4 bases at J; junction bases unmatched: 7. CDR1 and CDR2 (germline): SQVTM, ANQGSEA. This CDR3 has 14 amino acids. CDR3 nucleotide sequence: TGCAGCGGTACCGGGACTAGCGTTTACAATGAGCAGTTCTTC. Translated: CSGTGTSVYNEQFF.

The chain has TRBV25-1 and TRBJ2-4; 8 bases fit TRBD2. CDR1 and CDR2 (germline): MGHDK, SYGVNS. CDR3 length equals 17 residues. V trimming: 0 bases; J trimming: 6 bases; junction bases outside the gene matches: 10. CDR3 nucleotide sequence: TGTGCCAGCAGTGAATATAGCCGGGAGGGCCGGGGAAACATTCAGTACTTC. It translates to CASSEYSREGRGNIQYF. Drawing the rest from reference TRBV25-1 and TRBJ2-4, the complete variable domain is EADIYQTPRYLVIGTGKKITLECSQTMGHDKMYWYQQDPGMELHLIHYSYGVNSTEKGDLSSESTVSRIRTEHFPLTLESARPSHTSQYLCASSEYSREGRGNIQYFGAGTRLSVL.